These 8 T cell receptor beta chains share one sample of origin, sequenced in a study of Graves' ophthalmopathy and Graves' hyperthyroidism. Amplification of the TCR beta CDR3 regions used RNA transcripts (as template). HTBI-primed first-round RT-PCR preceded second-round multiplex PCR. TCRdb passed the multiplex PCR reads through MiXCR, listing each CDR3 protein once. The table lists almost 750,000 distinct CDR3 sequences, 40% of them singletons. Material: peripheral blood. These receptors originate from an adult man with Graves' ophthalmopathy.

This clonotype was observed many times. The rearrangement links TRBV20-1 to TRBJ1-2, with D hard to call. CDR1 is DFQATT, CDR2 SNEGSKA, per germline (reference sequence). Trimming took off 3 bases at V and 8 bases at J, with 10 bases between the two ends. This CDR3 contains 11 residues. The CDR3 is CSARSPGGYTF. As DNA, the CDR3 is TGCAGTGCTAGGTCCCCGGGGGGCTACACCTTC.

For the CDR3, the DNA is TGCAGCGTTGGCGGACAGGGGATTGGCTACGAGCAGTACTTC. Protein: CSVGGQGIGYEQYF. The V and J genes are TRBV29-1 and TRBJ2-7; 9 nucleotides line up with TRBD1. Per the germline V gene, CDR1 is SQVTM and CDR2 is ANQGSEA. V lost 4 bases to trimming and J lost 3 bases; unmatched junction nucleotides: 7. The CDR3 runs 14 residues.

The genes are TRBV15 and TRBJ1-2; possibly TRBD1 for D (5 bases). The CDR3 runs to 15 residues. CDR1 and CDR2 (germline): LNHNV, YYDKDF (reference sequence). V lost 7 bases and J lost 9, with 24 bases in between. The CDR3 nucleotides read TGTGCCACCACCAGTGATGGGACGGACGGGAGTAGCTACACCTTC. Encoded protein: CATTSDGTDGSSYTF.

This clonotype turned up a few times. Here the CDR3 DNA reads TGTGCCAGCAACATCAGGGGAGGGACTGAAGCTTTCTTT. Residues: CASNIRGGTEAFF. The chain carries TRBV6-5 and TRBJ1-1; tentative D call: TRBD1 (6 bases). Germline V gene data show CDR1 as MNHEY and CDR2 as SVGAGI. Trimming removed 7 bases from V and 5 bases from J, with 14 bases in between. The CDR3 runs 13 residues.

In the case of this clonotype: The junction departs from germline at one end; a sequencing error may be responsible. CDR3 amino acids: CAISETRTGRQAQYF. In DNA form, the CDR3 reads TGTGCCATCAGTGAGACCCGGACAGGGCGGCAGGCCCAGTACTTC. The chain recombines TRBV10-2 with TRBJ2-5; 8 bases line up with TRBD1. CDR3 length equals 15 residues. CDR1 and CDR2 from the germline V gene are WSHSY and SAAADI.

This clonotype was seen only a few times. At one end, the junction sequence differs from germline, possibly due to a read error. The chain is built from TRBV10-2 and TRBJ2-7, with 7 positions matching TRBD1. There are 15 residues in the CDR3. CDR1 is WSHSY and CDR2 is SAAADI in the germline V gene. The DNA of the CDR3 is TGTGCCAGCAGCCCAAGACAGGGAGCAGCCTACGAGCAGTACTTC. It is translated as CASSPRQGAAYEQYF.

The chain employs TRBV5-1 and TRBJ1-4; weak D call: TRBD1 (6 bases). This CDR3 has 14 amino acids. Germline V gene lookup returns CDR1 SGHRS and CDR2 YFSETQ. Trimming pared 1 base from V and 6 bases from J, leaving 10 bases between. CDR3 coding DNA: TGCGCCAGCAGCTTGCAACAGGGCTATGAAAAACTGTTTTTT. Protein: CASSLQQGYEKLFF. The whole variable domain, filled in from reference TRBV5-1 and TRBJ1-4, reads KAGVTQTPRYLIKTRGQQVTLSCSPISGHRSVSWYQQTPGQGLQFLFEYFSETQRNKGNFPGRFSGRQFSNSRSEMNVSTLELGDSALYLCASSLQQGYEKLFFGSGTQLSVL.

Notes on this clonotype: A clone one base away is much larger, so this may be a read error. The chain links TRBV11-2 to TRBJ1-1; TRBD1 matches at 8 bases. Trimming cost V 3 bases and J 6 bases; bases outside gene matches: 3. Germline V gene lookup returns CDR1 SGHAT and CDR2 FQNNGV. CDR3 length: 13 residues. The CDR3 sequence is CASSFYRGAEAFF. The CDR3 bases are TGTGCCAGCAGCTTCTACAGGGGGGCTGAAGCTTTCTTT. The whole variable domain, remainder taken from reference TRBV11-2 and TRBJ1-1, is EAGVAQSPRYKIIEKRQSVAFWCNPISGHATLYWYQQILGQGPKLLIQFQNNGVVDDSQLPKDRFSAERLKGVDSTLKIQPAKLEDSAVYLCASSFYRGAEAFFGQGTRLTVV.